These 27 T cell receptor beta chains were all obtained from the same sample, sequenced in a study of control samples from healthy donors and cancer patients. TCRdb keeps only in-frame clones here, not all; method: immunoSEQ multiplex PCR. The sample yields about 130,000 clones, over 90% seen once. The sample comprised PBMCs. The receptors come from a man between 60 and 70 years old with colorectal cancer.

The chain employs TRBV7-2 and TRBJ1-4, with no clear D. Germline CDR1 is SGHTA and CDR2 is FQGNSA. This CDR3 contains 13 residues. Trimming cost V 5 bases and J 8 bases, with 12 bases left between them. The CDR3 bases are TGTGCCAGCAGCACCCGGGTAGGCGAAAAACTGTTTTTT. It codes for CASSTRVGEKLFF.

The V and J genes are TRBV21-1 and TRBJ1-5; the table gives TRBD1 as D, unverified against the DNA. TRBV21-1 is a pseudogene locus. The CDR3 length is 16 residues. The CDR3 reads CASRDRGIPSNQPQHF. In DNA, the CDR3 is TGTGCCAGCAGGGACAGGGGGATCCCCTCCAATCAGCCCCAGCATTTT.

The rearrangement joins TRBV9 to TRBJ2-5, with 8 bases matching TRBD1. Germline assignment: CDR1 SGDLS and CDR2 YYNGEE. Trimming cost V 4 bases and J 8 bases; bases outside gene matches: 10. There are 14 residues in the CDR3. For the CDR3, the DNA is TGTGCCAGCAGCCCTCGGACGGGACAGGTAACCCAGTACTTC. Translating it yields CASSPRTGQVTQYF.

The rearrangement joins TRBV28 to TRBJ1-3; 8 bases are a match to TRBD1. Germline values: CDR1 MDHEN, CDR2 SYDVKM. J lost 2 bases, V lost 6 bases, and 6 bases had no gene match. The CDR3 loop spans 15 amino acids. The CDR3 is CASRTDRVTGNTIYF. The CDR3 DNA sequence: TGTGCCAGCAGAACGGACAGGGTGACTGGAAACACCATATATTTT.

The chain recombines TRBV7-8 with TRBJ2-7, with D perhaps TRBD2 (6 bases). Per germline, CDR1 SGHVS and CDR2 FQNEAQ. Trimming removed 8 bases from V and 0 bases from J, with 11 bases in between. This CDR3 is 13 amino acids long. The CDR3 here is CASCLGGSYEQYF. CDR3 nucleotide sequence: TGTGCCAGCTGCCTCGGGGGCTCCTACGAGCAGTACTTC.

This chain uses TRBV5-1 with TRBJ2-3, with 8 nucleotides matching TRBD2. Looked up from germline, CDR1 is SGHRS and CDR2 is YFSETQ. The CDR3 totals 16 residues. The trim removed 3 bases at V and 6 bases at J, leaving 12 bases unmatched. The CDR3 coding sequence is TGCGCCAGCAGCTCCCTCGGGAGCGGGGGTGGGGATACGCAGTATTTT. Translated: CASSSLGSGGGDTQYF.

The chain links TRBV7-2 to TRBJ1-1; a weak D match, TRBD1 (5 bases). The CDR3 covers 13 residues. V was cut by 1 base and J by 7 bases, with 10 bases left in between. Looked up from germline, CDR1 is SGHTA and CDR2 is FQGNSA. CDR3 sequence (DNA): TGTGCCAGCAGCTTAGGAGGGAGGGGTGAAGCTTTCTTT. This encodes CASSLGGRGEAFF.

The rearrangement joins TRBV2 to TRBJ2-2; 7 positions match TRBD2. Germline V gene lookup returns CDR1 SNHLY and CDR2 FYNNEI. The CDR3 runs 15 residues. The junction had 9 bases not matched to a gene; V was cut back by 2 bases and J by 9 bases. The CDR3 DNA sequence: TGTGCCAGCAGTGAACGAGGGAGAGCGGGGCGGGAGCTGTTTTTT. It is translated as CASSERGRAGRELFF.

This chain links TRBV10-1 with TRBJ2-2; 9 nucleotides line up with TRBD2. Germline trimming cut 2 bases from V and 6 bases from J; bases unmatched to any gene: 4. CDR1 and CDR2 (germline): WNHNN, SYGVQD (reference sequence). The CDR3 extends over 15 amino acids. The CDR3 DNA sequence: TGCGCCAGCAGTGAGAGCGGGGGGTCCTCCGGGGAGCTGTTTTTT. Protein product: CASSESGGSSGELFF.

V is TRBV10-2 and J is TRBJ1-6; D remains ambiguous. The CDR3 extends over 12 amino acids. The ends were cut back, 10 bases at V and 7 bases at J, with 11 bases in the middle. Per germline, CDR1 WSHSY and CDR2 SAAADI. The CDR3 sequence: CATGEANSPLHF. The CDR3 nucleotides are TGCGCCACCGGTGAGGCCAATTCACCCCTCCACTTT.

The chain has TRBV10-3 and TRBJ1-2; D is unclear. V lost 2 bases and J 5 bases, leaving 9 bases between the germline ends. Germline CDR1 is ENHRY and CDR2 is SYGVKD. The CDR3 contains 13 residues. For the CDR3, the DNA is TGTGCCATCAGTGAGGTCGGAGATTATGGCTACACCTTC. This translates into CAISEVGDYGYTF.

This chain connects TRBV7-2 to TRBJ1-1, with 8 bases matching TRBD1. Germline V gene sequence: CDR1 SGHTA, CDR2 FQGNSA. The trim removed 6 bases at V and 1 base at J, leaving 7 bases unmatched. The CDR3 consists of 15 residues. CDR3 bases: TGTGCCAGCAGGCCCTCGGACAGGGCGAACACTGAAGCTTTCTTT. This encodes CASRPSDRANTEAFF.

The DNA of the CDR3 is TGTGCCTGTAAAGGGACTGGGGAACAGTACTTC. This translates into CACKGTGEQYF. The J gene is TRBJ2-7, the V gene TRBV30; tentatively, D is TRBD2 (6 bases). The V gene's germline CDR1 is GTSNPN and CDR2 SVGIG (reference sequence). V was trimmed by 6 bases and J by 10 bases, leaving 16 bases between them. The CDR3 loop spans 11 amino acids.

V and J are TRBV19 and TRBJ2-3; 10 bases align to TRBD1. With 5 bases clipped from V and 4 bases from J, the junction kept 9 bases outside the gene matches. The CDR3 contains 16 residues. Germline CDR1 is LNHDA and CDR2 is SQIVND (reference sequence). CDR3: CASSSLGQGVSDTQYF. CDR3 nucleotides: TGTGCCAGTAGTTCGCTCGGACAGGGGGTTTCAGATACGCAGTATTTT.

In this sample, this clone turned up a few times. In the same sample, other DNA sequences code for this CDR3. The chain couples TRBV19 to TRBJ1-1, with D possibly matching TRBD1 (6 bases). The germline CDR1 and CDR2 sequences are LNHDA and SQIVND (reference sequence). V shed 6 bases and J shed 0 bases, with 8 bases lying between them. This CDR3 contains 13 residues. For the CDR3, the DNA is TGTGCCAGTAGGGACAGAGTGAACACTGAAGCTTTCTTT. This gives the protein CASRDRVNTEAFF. Together with reference TRBV19 and TRBJ1-1, the CDR3 gives the full variable domain: DGGITQSPKYLFRKEGQNVTLSCEQNLNHDAMYWYRQDPGQGLRLIYYSQIVNDFQKGDIAEGYSVSREKKESFPLTVTSAQKNPTAFYLCASRDRVNTEAFFGQGTRLTVV.

This clone came up once. This chain joins TRBV5-5 and TRBJ1-1, with a possible D match to TRBD1 (5 bases). Trimming took 1 base from V and 4 from J, leaving 14 bases between them. This CDR3 comprises 15 residues. The germline V gene has CDR1 SGHKS and CDR2 YYEKEE (reference sequence). The CDR3 reads CASSLWGDSGTEAFF. DNA of the CDR3: TGTGCCAGCAGCTTGTGGGGGGATTCGGGCACTGAAGCTTTCTTT.

This chain links TRBV14 with TRBJ1-2, with TRBD1 matching over 8 bases. Germline V gives CDR1 SGHDN, CDR2 FVKESK. The V and J ends lost 1 base and 7 bases, in that order; junction bases with no gene match: 5. The CDR3 runs to 14 residues. The CDR3 DNA reads as TGTGCCAGCAGCCAAGCAAGGACAGGGTCTGGCTACACCTTC. Its translation is CASSQARTGSGYTF. Full variable domain (outside the CDR3, taken from reference TRBV14 and TRBJ1-2): EAGVTQFPSHSVIEKGQTVTLRCDPISGHDNLYWYRRVMGKEIKFLLHFVKESKQDESGMPNNRFLAERTGGTYSTLKVQPAELEDSGVYFCASSQARTGSGYTFGSGTRLTVV.

This sequence joins TRBV18 and TRBJ2-5, with 9 positions matching TRBD1. After removal of 5 bases from V and 4 bases from J, the junction contained 2 bases not matched to a gene. This CDR3 contains 13 residues. CDR1 KGHSH and CDR2 LQKENI come from the germline V gene. The CDR3 DNA reads as TGTGCCAGCTCAGCGACAGGGGGAGAGACCCAGTACTTC. Translated, it gives CASSATGGETQYF. Variable domain in full (rest from reference TRBV18 and TRBJ2-5): NAGVMQNPRHLVRRRGQEARLRCSPMKGHSHVYWYRQLPEEGLKFMVYLQKENIIDESGMPKERFSAEFPKEGPSILRIQQVVRGDSAAYFCASSATGGETQYFGPGTRLLVL.

J is TRBJ2-7 and V is TRBV7-6, with D possibly being TRBD1 (6 bases). V lost 5 bases to trimming and J lost 6 bases, with 11 bases between them. The CDR3 length is 12 residues. From germline, CDR1 is SGHVS and CDR2 FNYEAQ. CDR3 in DNA: TGTGCCAGCAGCCCGCAGGGGTCCGAGCAGTACTTC. This encodes CASSPQGSEQYF. Filled out from reference TRBV7-6 and TRBJ2-7, the complete variable domain reads GAGVSQSPRYKVTKRGQDVALRCDPISGHVSLYWYRQALGQGPEFLTYFNYEAQQDKSGLPNDRFSAERPEGSISTLTIQRTEQRDSAMYRCASSPQGSEQYFGPGTRLTVT.

This clone was seen just once. This chain joins TRBV18 and TRBJ1-1; D uncertain. With 4 bases removed from V and 1 base from J, the gap between germline ends came to 4 bases. The CDR3 has 12 amino acids. Germline values: CDR1 KGHSH, CDR2 LQKENI. CDR3 coding DNA: TGTGCCAGCTCACAGGAGAACACTGAAGCTTTCTTT. Translating it yields CASSQENTEAFF.

J is TRBJ1-6 and V is TRBV19; D gene ambiguous. With 5 bases removed from V and 6 bases from J, the gap between germline ends came to 5 bases. CDR3 size: 12 residues. Germline assignment: CDR1 LNHDA and CDR2 SQIVND (reference sequence). CDR3 nucleotide sequence: TGTGCCAGTAGTGTTTCTAATTCACCCCTCCACTTT. Protein product: CASSVSNSPLHF.

This sequence joins TRBV6-1 and TRBJ1-3; D is possibly TRBD1 (5 bases). In germline, CDR1 is MNHNS, CDR2 SASEGT. V shed 2 bases and J shed 8 bases, with 13 bases lying between them. The CDR3 has 14 residues. The CDR3 coding sequence is TGTGCCAGCAGTGAATTCCAGGGAGGGGACACCATATATTTT. This gives the protein CASSEFQGGDTIYF.

This chain uses TRBV7-2 with TRBJ1-2, with D possibly being TRBD1 (6 bases). From germline, CDR1 is SGHTA and CDR2 FQGNSA. This CDR3 has 14 residues. The V end was cut by 3 bases, the J end by 4 bases, with 12 bases between. The CDR3 DNA follows: TGTGCCAGCAGCTTGGCAGGGGAATTCTATGGCTACACCTTC. Its protein product is CASSLAGEFYGYTF.

This chain uses TRBV6-5 with TRBJ1-1; unclear D gene. This CDR3 comprises 13 residues. Trimming pared 5 bases from V and 7 bases from J, leaving 14 bases between. Germline loops: CDR1 MNHEY, CDR2 SVGAGI. CDR3 loop: CASSPYSTREAFF. Written as DNA, the CDR3 is TGTGCCAGCAGTCCGTACAGTACCCGTGAAGCTTTCTTT.

The V and J genes are TRBV6-1 and TRBJ2-7; the D is unclear. CDR1 and CDR2 from the germline V gene are MNHNS and SASEGT. V was pared by 0 bases and J by 5 bases, with 11 bases between. The CDR3 is made up of 14 amino acids. The CDR3 is CASSEAGHPDEQYF. The CDR3 DNA reads as TGTGCCAGCAGTGAAGCGGGCCACCCGGACGAGCAGTACTTC.

The chain uses TRBV9 and TRBJ2-5, with 10 bases lining up with TRBD2. Trimming cost V 0 bases and J 7 bases; bases outside gene matches: 6. CDR1 and CDR2 (germline): SGDLS, YYNGEE. The CDR3 is 15 residues long. The CDR3 DNA reads as TGTGCCAGCAGCGTAGGAGCTAGCGGGGGTCCGACCCAGTACTTC. Translation: CASSVGASGGPTQYF.

The chain is built from TRBV5-6 and TRBJ1-1; TRBD1 might be the D (6 bases). This CDR3 is 13 amino acids long. V gave up 4 bases and J gave up 1 base, with 8 bases separating them. From germline, CDR1 is SGHDT and CDR2 YYEEEE. The CDR3 sequence is CASSVDRNTEAFF. The DNA of the CDR3 is TGTGCCAGCAGCGTGGACAGGAACACTGAAGCTTTCTTT.